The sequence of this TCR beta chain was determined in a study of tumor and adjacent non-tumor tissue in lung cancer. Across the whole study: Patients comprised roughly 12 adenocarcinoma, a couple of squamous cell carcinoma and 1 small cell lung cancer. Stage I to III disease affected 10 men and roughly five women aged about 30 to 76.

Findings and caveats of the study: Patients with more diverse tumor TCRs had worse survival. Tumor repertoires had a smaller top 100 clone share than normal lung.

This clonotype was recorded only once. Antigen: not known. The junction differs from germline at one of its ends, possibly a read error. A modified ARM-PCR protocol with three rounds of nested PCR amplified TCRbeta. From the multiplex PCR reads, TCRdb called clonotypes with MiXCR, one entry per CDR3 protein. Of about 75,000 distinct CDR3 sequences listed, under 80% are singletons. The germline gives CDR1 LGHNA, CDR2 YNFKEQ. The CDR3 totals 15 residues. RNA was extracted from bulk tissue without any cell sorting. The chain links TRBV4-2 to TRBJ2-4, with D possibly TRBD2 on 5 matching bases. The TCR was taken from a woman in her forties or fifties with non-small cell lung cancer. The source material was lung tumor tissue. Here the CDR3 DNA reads TGTGCCAGCAGCCAAGATTTAGGAGGCCAAGACATTCAGTGCTTC. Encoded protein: CASSQDLGGQDIQCF.